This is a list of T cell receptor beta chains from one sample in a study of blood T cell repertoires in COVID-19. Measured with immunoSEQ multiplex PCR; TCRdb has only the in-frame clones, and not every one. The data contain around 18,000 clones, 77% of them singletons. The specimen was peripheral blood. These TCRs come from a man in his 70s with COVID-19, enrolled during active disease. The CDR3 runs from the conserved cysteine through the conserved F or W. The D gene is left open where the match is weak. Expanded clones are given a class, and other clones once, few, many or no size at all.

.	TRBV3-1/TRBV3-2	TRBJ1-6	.	CASSHGNSPLHF	TGTGCCAGCAGTCACGGTAATTCACCCCTCCACTTT
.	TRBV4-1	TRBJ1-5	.	CASSLQGFRNQPQHF	TGCGCCAGCAGCCTCCAGGGGTTTCGCAATCAGCCCCAGCATTTT
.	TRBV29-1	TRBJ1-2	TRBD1	CSVEDEQGYYGYTF	TGCAGCGTTGAAGACGAACAGGGGTACTATGGCTACACCTTC
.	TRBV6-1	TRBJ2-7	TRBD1	CASSSAGTGNYEQYF	TGTGCCAGCAGTTCAGCCGGGACAGGGAACTACGAGCAGTACTTC
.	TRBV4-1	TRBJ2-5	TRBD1	CASSQGQGGLETQYF	TGCGCCAGCAGCCAAGGACAGGGTGGGTTAGAGACCCAGTACTTC
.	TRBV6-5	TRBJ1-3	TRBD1	CASSTGTDGNTIYF	TGTGCCAGCAGTACCGGGACAGACGGAAACACCATATATTTT
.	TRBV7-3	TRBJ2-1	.	CASSLSTGNNEQFF	TGTGCCAGCAGCCTCTCGACAGGAAACAATGAGCAGTTCTTC
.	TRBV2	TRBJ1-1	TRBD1	CASRQIGTGNTEAFF	TGTGCCAGCAGACAGATAGGGACAGGGAACACTGAAGCTTTCTTT
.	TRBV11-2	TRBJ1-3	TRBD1	CASSLRGTGAGNTIYF	TGTGCCAGCAGCTTAAGGGGGACAGGGGCTGGAAACACCATATATTTT
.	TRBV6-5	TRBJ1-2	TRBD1	CASSYGMGQGNYGYTF	TGTGCCAGCAGTTACGGTATGGGACAGGGAAACTATGGCTACACCTTC
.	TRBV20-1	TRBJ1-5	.	CSALRGAQHF	TGCAGTGCCCTCCGGGGGGCCCAGCATTTT
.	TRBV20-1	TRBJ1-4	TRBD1	CSASTGVNEKLFF	TGCAGTGCTAGTACAGGGGTGAATGAAAAACTGTTTTTT
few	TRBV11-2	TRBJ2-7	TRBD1	CASSLAGGRQQYF	TGTGCCAGCAGCTTAGCAGGGGGCAGACAGCAGTACTTC
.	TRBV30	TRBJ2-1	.	CAYPTNNNEQFF	TGTGCCTACCCGACTAACAACAATGAGCAGTTCTTC
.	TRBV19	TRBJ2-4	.	CASRGWNIQYF	TGTGCCAGCAGGGGATGGAACATTCAGTACTTC
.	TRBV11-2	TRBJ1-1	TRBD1	CASSAWTGGDEAFF	TGTGCCAGCAGCGCTTGGACAGGCGGGGATGAAGCTTTCTTT
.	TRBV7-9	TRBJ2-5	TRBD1	CASSETGFAETQYF	TGTGCCAGCAGCGAGACAGGGTTTGCAGAGACCCAGTACTTC
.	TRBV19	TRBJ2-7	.	CASSRGMGGSYEQYF	TGTGCCAGTAGTAGAGGAATGGGGGGATCCTACGAGCAGTACTTC
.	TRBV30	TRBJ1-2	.	CAWSRGGGYTF	TGTGCCTGGAGTAGGGGAGGCGGCTACACCTTC
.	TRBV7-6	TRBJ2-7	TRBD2	CASGGSSGNLYEQYF	TGTGCCAGCGGTGGATCTAGCGGGAATCTCTACGAGCAGTACTTC
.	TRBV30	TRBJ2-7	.	CAWSAGVLEQYF	TGTGCCTGGAGTGCAGGGGTCTTGGAGCAGTACTTC
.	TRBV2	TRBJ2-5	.	CASISGKETQYF	TGTGCCAGCATCTCGGGGAAAGAGACCCAGTACTTC
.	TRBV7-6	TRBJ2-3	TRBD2	CASAQREGRTDTQYF	TGTGCCAGCGCCCAGCGGGAGGGCCGGACAGATACGCAGTATTTT
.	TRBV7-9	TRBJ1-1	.	CASSADINRAEAFF	TGTGCCAGCAGCGCGGATATCAACAGGGCCGAAGCTTTCTTT
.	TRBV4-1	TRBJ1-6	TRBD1	CASSPGQGWGSPLHF	TGCGCCAGCAGCCCCGGACAGGGTTGGGGTTCACCCCTCCACTTT
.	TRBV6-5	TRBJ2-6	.	CASSYSIRVGANVLTF	TGTGCCAGCAGTTACTCGATTAGAGTTGGGGCCAACGTCCTGACTTTC
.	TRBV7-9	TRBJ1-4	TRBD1	CASSRLTGPNEKLFF	TGTGCCAGCAGCCGCCTGACAGGGCCTAATGAAAAACTGTTTTTT
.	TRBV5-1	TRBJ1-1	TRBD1	CASSLNSGQGTEAFF	TGCGCCAGCAGCTTGAATTCGGGACAGGGTACTGAAGCTTTCTTT
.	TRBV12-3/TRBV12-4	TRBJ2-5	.	CASSFQETQYF	TGTGCCAGCAGTTTCCAGGAGACCCAGTACTTC